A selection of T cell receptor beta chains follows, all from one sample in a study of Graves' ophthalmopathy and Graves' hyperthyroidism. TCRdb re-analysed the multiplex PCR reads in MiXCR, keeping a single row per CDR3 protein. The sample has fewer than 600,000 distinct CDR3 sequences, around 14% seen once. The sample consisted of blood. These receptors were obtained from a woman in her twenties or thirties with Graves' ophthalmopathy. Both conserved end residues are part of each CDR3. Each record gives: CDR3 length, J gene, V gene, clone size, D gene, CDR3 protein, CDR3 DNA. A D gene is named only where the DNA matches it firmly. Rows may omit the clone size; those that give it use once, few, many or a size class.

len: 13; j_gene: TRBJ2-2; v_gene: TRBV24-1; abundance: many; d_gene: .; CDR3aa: CATMAANTGELFF; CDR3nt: TGTGCCACCATGGCAGCGAACACCGGGGAGCTGTTTTTT
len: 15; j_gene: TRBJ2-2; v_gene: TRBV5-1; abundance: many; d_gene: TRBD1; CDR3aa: CASSFWDRNTGELFF; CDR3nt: TGCGCCAGCAGCTTCTGGGACAGGAACACCGGGGAGCTGTTTTTT
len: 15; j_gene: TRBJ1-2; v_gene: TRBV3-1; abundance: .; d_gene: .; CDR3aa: CASSPGSVSHDGYTF; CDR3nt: TGTGCCAGCAGCCCCGGGAGTGTGAGTCATGATGGCTACACCTTC
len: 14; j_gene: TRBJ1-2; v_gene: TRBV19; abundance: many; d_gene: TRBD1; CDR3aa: CASSAQGAVYGYTF; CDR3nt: TGTGCCAGTAGTGCGCAGGGGGCTGTCTATGGCTACACCTTC
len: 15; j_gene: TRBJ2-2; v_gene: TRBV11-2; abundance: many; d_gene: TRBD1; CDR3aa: CASSLTGTATGELFF; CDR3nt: TGTGCCAGCAGCCTGACCGGGACAGCCACCGGGGAGCTGTTTTTT
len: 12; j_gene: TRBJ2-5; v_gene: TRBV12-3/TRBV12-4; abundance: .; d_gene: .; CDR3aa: CASSFTEETQYF; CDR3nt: TGTGCCAGCAGTTTTACTGAAGAGACCCAGTACTTC
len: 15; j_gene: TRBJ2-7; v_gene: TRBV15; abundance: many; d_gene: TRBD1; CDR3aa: CATSRGTGFPKEQYF; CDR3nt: TGTGCCACCAGCAGAGGGACAGGATTCCCTAAAGAGCAGTACTTC
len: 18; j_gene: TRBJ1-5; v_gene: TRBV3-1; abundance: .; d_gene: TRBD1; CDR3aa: CASSQDGTGGITNQPQHF; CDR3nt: TGTGCCAGCAGCCAAGATGGGACAGGGGGTATTACCAATCAGCCCCAGCATTTT
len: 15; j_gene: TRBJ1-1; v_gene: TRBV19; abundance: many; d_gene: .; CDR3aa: CASSRGQPSMPEAFF; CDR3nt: TGTGCCAGTAGTAGAGGACAGCCGTCAATGCCTGAAGCTTTCTTT
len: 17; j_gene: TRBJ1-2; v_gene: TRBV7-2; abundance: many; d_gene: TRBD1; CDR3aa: CASSLAPGTGTNYGYTF; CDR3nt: TGTGCCAGCAGCTTAGCCCCCGGGACAGGGACGAACTATGGCTACACCTTC
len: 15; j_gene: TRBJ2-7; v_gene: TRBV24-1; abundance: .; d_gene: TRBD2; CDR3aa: CATSETGTSGSEQYF; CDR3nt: TGTGCCACCAGTGAAACCGGGACTAGTGGTTCCGAGCAGTACTTC
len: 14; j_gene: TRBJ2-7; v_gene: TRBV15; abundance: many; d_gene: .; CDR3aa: CATSRDLVSYEQYF; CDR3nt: TGTGCCACCAGCAGAGATCTAGTCTCCTACGAGCAGTACTTC
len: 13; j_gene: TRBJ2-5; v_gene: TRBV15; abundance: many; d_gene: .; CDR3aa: CATSRVRAETQYF; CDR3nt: TGTGCCACCAGCAGAGTCAGAGCGGAGACCCAGTACTTC
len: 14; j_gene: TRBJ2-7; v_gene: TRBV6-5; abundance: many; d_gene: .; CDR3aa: CASSLGRRSYEQYF; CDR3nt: TGTGCCAGCAGTCTAGGGAGGCGCTCCTACGAGCAGTACTTC
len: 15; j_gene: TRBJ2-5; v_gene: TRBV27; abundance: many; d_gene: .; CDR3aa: CASSANPSGEETQYF; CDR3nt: TGTGCCAGCAGTGCCAACCCGAGTGGGGAGGAGACCCAGTACTTC
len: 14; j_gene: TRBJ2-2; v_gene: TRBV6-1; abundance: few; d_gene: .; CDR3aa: CASSRTGETGELFF; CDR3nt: TGTGCCAGCAGTCGCACGGGGGAAACCGGGGAGCTGTTTTTT
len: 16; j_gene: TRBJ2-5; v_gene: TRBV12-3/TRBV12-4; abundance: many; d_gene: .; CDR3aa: CASSLTMGTVGETQYF; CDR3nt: TGTGCCAGCAGTTTAACAATGGGAACGGTGGGAGAGACCCAGTACTTC
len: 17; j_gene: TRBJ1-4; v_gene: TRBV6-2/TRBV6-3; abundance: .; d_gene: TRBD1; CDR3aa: CASSIGQGRLANEKLFF; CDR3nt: TGTGCCAGCAGCATAGGACAGGGGAGGTTGGCTAATGAAAAACTGTTTTTT
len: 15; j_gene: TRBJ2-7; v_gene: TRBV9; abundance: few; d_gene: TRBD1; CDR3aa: CASSVGGTGYHEQYF; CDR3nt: TGTGCCAGCAGCGTAGGGGGGACAGGGTACCACGAGCAGTACTTC
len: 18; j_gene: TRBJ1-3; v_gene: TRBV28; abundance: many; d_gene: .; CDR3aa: CASSPTPRQSQSGNTIYF; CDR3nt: TGTGCCAGCAGTCCCACCCCTAGACAGAGCCAGTCTGGAAACACCATATATTTT
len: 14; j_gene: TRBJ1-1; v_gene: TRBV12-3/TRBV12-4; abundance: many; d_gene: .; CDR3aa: CASSLVGQNTEAFF; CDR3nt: TGTGCCAGCAGTTTAGTGGGACAGAACACTGAAGCTTTCTTT
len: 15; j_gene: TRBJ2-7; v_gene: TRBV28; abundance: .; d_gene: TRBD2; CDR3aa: CASMPTAGVLYEQYF; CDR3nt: TGTGCCAGCATGCCAACAGCGGGAGTACTGTACGAGCAGTACTTC